This TCR beta chain was captured by sequencing in a study of blood T cell repertoires in COVID-19. Study-level information: PBMCs, B-cell-depleted T cells, or T cells were the source of the cDNA or gDNA that made up the material.

This clone was picked up many times. TCRdb's table, derived via immunoSEQ multiplex PCR, lists solely in-frame clones and lacks some. There are 200,000 or so clones in the sample; 80% to 90% occur only once, and about 4% lies in the top ten. Cohorts were assigned according to the clinical history that participants reported. All exposed participants met a person with COVID-19 within 2 weeks before entering the study. The CDR3 covers 17 residues. Per germline, CDR1 SGHRS and CDR2 YFSETQ. Trimming cost V 3 bases and J 6 bases; bases outside gene matches: 14. This sequence originates from a woman in her thirties who had been exposed to COVID-19. The sequenced sample was PBMCs or T cells enriched from blood (not recorded which). The chain carries TRBV5-1 and TRBJ2-1; 8 nucleotides align to TRBD2. Written as DNA, the CDR3 is TGCGCCAGCAGCTCGGGACCCCTGGCGGGAGGCGCCAATGAGCAGTTCTTC. It is translated as CASSSGPLAGGANEQFF.